Listed below are T cell receptor beta chains from one sample, sequenced in a study of blood T cells in healthy people across ages. TCRdb fed the 5' RACE reads into MiXCR, producing one record per CDR3 protein. The sample has approximately 690,000 distinct CDR3 sequences, roughly 43% seen once. Sequencing input: blood. The source is a man older than 75 in good health. The CDR3 runs from the conserved cysteine through the conserved F or W. The D gene is left open where the match is weak. Size values are once, few and many counts, or a class for expanded clones, and some rows have none.

CDR3nt	CDR3aa	j_gene	v_gene	d_gene	abundance
TGTGCCAGTCGATCAGCGGGGGACTATGGCTACACCTTC	CASRSAGDYGYTF	TRBJ1-2	TRBV2	NA	NA
TGCAGCGTTGTATCTCTAGCGGGAGATACCGGGGAGCTGTTTTTT	CSVVSLAGDTGELFF	TRBJ2-2	TRBV29-1	TRBD2	few
TGTGCCAGCAGGGTGGGGAACTATGGCTACACCTTC	CASRVGNYGYTF	TRBJ1-2	TRBV28	NA	few
TGCAGTGCTAGAGATCCCCTAGCGGGTATTCAAGAGACCCAGTACTTC	CSARDPLAGIQETQYF	TRBJ2-5	TRBV20-1	TRBD2	few
TGCAGTGCTAGCTGGGAGTATGGCCACACCTTC	CSASWEYGHTF	TRBJ1-2	TRBV20-1	NA	NA
TGTGCCAGCAGCTTATCAGTTATGGGGAATGAGCAGTTCTTC	CASSLSVMGNEQFF	TRBJ2-1	TRBV7-9	NA	few
TGTGCCAGCAGCTTAGGGTACGTAACAAGCGACGGGGAGCTGTTTTTT	CASSLGYVTSDGELFF	TRBJ2-2	TRBV7-9	NA	NA
TGTGCCGGCAGTTCGACAGGGGCTGGGTCACCCCTCCACTTT	CAGSSTGAGSPLHF	TRBJ1-6	TRBV12-3/TRBV12-4	TRBD1	NA
TGCGCCAGCAGCCTAGGGACAATTAACACTGAAGCTTTCTTT	CASSLGTINTEAFF	TRBJ1-1	TRBV5-1	NA	once
TGCAGTGCTAGCCCACTAGCGGGGGGGTTCGGGGAGACCCAGTTCTTC	CSASPLAGGFGETQFF	TRBJ2-1	TRBV20-1	TRBD2	NA
TGTGCCAGCAGCTTAAGTTCACCCTCTGGGGCCAACGTCCTGACTTTC	CASSLSSPSGANVLTF	TRBJ2-6	TRBV7-6	NA	NA
TGTGCCAGCAGCTTTGGACAGGGAGCCAACGTCCTGACTTTC	CASSFGQGANVLTF	TRBJ2-6	TRBV7-2	TRBD1	many